Sequencing of this T cell receptor (beta chain) was carried out in a study of T cells in Graves' hyperthyroidism and ophthalmopathy. About the research overall: Before treatment of any kind, peripheral blood was taken at initial diagnosis. Notes on the study in general: The blood repertoire included most of the expanded thyroid clonotypes above 0.001. A model built on 13 V-J features separated ophthalmopathy from stable hyperthyroidism.

V was pared by 2 bases and J by 11 bases, with 14 bases between. CDR1 is MNHNY, CDR2 SVGAGI, per germline (reference sequence). CDR3 length: 13 residues. Concerning this clonotype itself: Antigen unknown.

Amplified TCR beta CDR3 regions derived from RNA transcripts. Initially, a first-round RT-PCR of the TCR CDR3 employed the HTBI primer set. TCRdb called the multiplex PCR reads again in MiXCR, with one record for every CDR3 protein. The profile shows hundreds of thousands of distinct CDR3 sequences, 15% to 20% of them singletons. The V and J genes are TRBV6-6 and TRBJ2-3, with D maybe TRBD1 (5 bases). The source of this sequence is a woman aged 18-35 years with Graves' ophthalmopathy. The sequencing input was blood. The CDR3 sequence: CASSYAQGLRQYF. CDR3 DNA sequence: TGTGCCAGCAGTTACGCTCAGGGTTTGAGGCAGTATTTT.